These T cell receptor beta chains were read from a single sample in a study of Graves' ophthalmopathy and Graves' hyperthyroidism. TCRdb analysed the multiplex PCR reads with MiXCR anew, one entry per CDR3 protein. The repertoire consists of 350,000 to 450,000 distinct CDR3 sequences, with over 20% occurring once and the leading ten covering around 3.2%. Sequencing used peripheral blood. The receptors were sampled from a woman between 18 and 30 years old with stable Graves' hyperthyroidism. Each CDR3 is given with its conserved first and last residue. The D gene is left open where the match is weak. The size field is filled for only some rows; it gives once, few, many or a size class.

clone_size j_call d_call v_call cdr3_aa cdr3_nt
- TRBJ1-5 TRBD1 TRBV12-3/TRBV12-4 CASSPDRWVQPQHF TGTGCCAGCAGCCCGGACAGGTGGGTTCAGCCCCAGCATTTT
many TRBJ1-2 TRBD1 TRBV2 CASRTGDGPGGYTF TGTGCCAGCAGGACAGGGGATGGGCCTGGCGGCTACACCTTC
- TRBJ2-7 - TRBV6-5 CASSYSGAGDKAEQYF TGTGCCAGCAGTTACTCCGGTGCAGGGGATAAGGCCGAGCAGTACTTC
many TRBJ2-5 TRBD2 TRBV7-2 CASSWGATSGTETQYF TGTGCCAGCAGCTGGGGGGCGACTAGCGGGACGGAGACCCAGTACTTC
- TRBJ1-1 - TRBV29-1 CSVDMNTEAFF TGCAGCGTTGACATGAACACTGAAGCTTTCTTT
few TRBJ1-1 TRBD1 TRBV14 CASSRAYRGRGKAFF TGTGCCAGCAGCCGAGCATACAGGGGGCGCGGAAAAGCTTTCTTT
- TRBJ2-7 - TRBV6-2/TRBV6-3 CASSYVAISYEQYF TGTGCCAGCAGTTATGTCGCCATCAGTTACGAGCAGTACTTC
few TRBJ1-1 - TRBV12-3/TRBV12-4 CASSPRRQGAFF TGTGCCAGCAGCCCGAGAAGGCAGGGAGCTTTCTTT
many TRBJ2-4 - TRBV7-2 CASSRTNIQYF TGTGCCAGCAGCCGAACAAACATTCAGTACTTC
many TRBJ2-7 - TRBV5-1 CASSLARLGQESYEQYF TGCGCCAGCAGCTTGGCCCGGCTAGGTCAAGAATCCTACGAGCAGTACTTC
many TRBJ2-7 TRBD1 TRBV19 CASSMLGQGVNEQYF TGTGCCAGTAGTATGCTTGGACAGGGGGTAAACGAGCAGTACTTC
- TRBJ1-1 - TRBV28 CASSRRVPGAEAFF TGTGCCAGCAGTCGTAGGGTCCCAGGGGCTGAAGCTTTCTTT
many TRBJ2-7 - TRBV11-2 CASSFLADSYEQYF TGTGCCAGCAGCTTCTTGGCCGACTCCTACGAGCAGTACTTC
many TRBJ1-2 - TRBV12-3/TRBV12-4 CASSQTRAGEGYTF TGTGCCAGCAGTCAAACCAGAGCAGGGGAGGGCTACACCTTC
many TRBJ2-7 - TRBV5-1 CASSLDLGVYEQYF TGCGCCAGCAGCTTGGATCTTGGGGTTTACGAGCAGTACTTC
- TRBJ2-4 TRBD2 TRBV3-1 CASSQIKGGSECVKNIQYF TGTGCCAGCAGCCAAATTAAAGGCGGGAGCGAGTGCGTCAAAAACATTCAGTACTTC
few TRBJ2-7 - TRBV11-2 CASSLDPSQGHEQYF TGTGCCAGCAGCTTAGATCCCTCGCAGGGCCACGAGCAGTACTTC
many TRBJ2-7 - TRBV25-1 CASTPRDASSYEQYF TGTGCCAGCACCCCCCGGGACGCTAGCTCCTACGAGCAGTACTTC
few TRBJ1-1 TRBD1 TRBV18 CASSPGTGAAGGRVEAFF TGTGCCAGCTCACCAGGGACGGGAGCCGCAGGGGGCAGGGTTGAAGCTTTCTTT
- TRBJ2-2 TRBD1 TRBV19 CASRQGLNTGELFF TGTGCCAGCCGACAGGGTCTGAACACCGGGGAGCTGTTTTTT
many TRBJ2-7 TRBD1 TRBV6-5 CASSIRTGAYEQYF TGTGCCAGCAGTATTAGGACAGGGGCCTACGAGCAGTACTTC
many TRBJ2-4 TRBD1 TRBV12-3/TRBV12-4 CASTPDRRHIQYF TGTGCCAGCACCCCGGACAGGCGGCACATTCAGTACTTC
many TRBJ2-7 - TRBV10-3 CAISDRSSYEQYF TGTGCCATCAGTGATCGGAGCTCCTACGAGCAGTACTTC
many TRBJ1-5 - TRBV6-2/TRBV6-3 CASSWGGSGNQPQHF TGTGCCAGCAGTTGGGGGGGATCCGGCAATCAGCCCCAGCATTTT
- TRBJ2-5 - TRBV11-2 CASSLDPNVETQYF TGTGCCAGCAGCTTAGATCCCAACGTCGAGACCCAGTACTTC
many TRBJ1-1 - TRBV29-1 CSGNGALNTEAFF TGCAGCGGGAACGGAGCATTGAACACTGAAGCTTTCTTT
many TRBJ2-1 TRBD1 TRBV12-3/TRBV12-4 CASSLRGGQGARNEQFF TGTGCCAGCAGTTTAAGGGGGGGACAGGGGGCCCGCAATGAGCAGTTCTTC
- TRBJ2-7 - TRBV11-2 CASSFLGGGGTSYEQYF TGTGCCAGCAGCTTCCTCGGAGGGGGCGGAACCTCCTACGAGCAGTACTTC
many TRBJ1-1 - TRBV5-1 CASSLATVTEAFF TGCGCCAGCAGCTTGGCCACCGTAACTGAAGCTTTCTTT
many TRBJ2-7 - TRBV6-5 CASSYEGTSNYEQYF TGTGCCAGCAGTTACGAGGGGACTTCCAATTACGAGCAGTACTTC
many TRBJ2-5 TRBD2 TRBV7-3 CASSFSRTSGAQETQYF TGTGCCAGCAGCTTCTCCAGGACTAGCGGGGCACAAGAGACCCAGTACTTC
few TRBJ1-2 TRBD1 TRBV12-3/TRBV12-4 CASSQVQGAGYTF TGTGCCAGCAGTCAAGTACAGGGGGCTGGCTACACCTTC
- TRBJ2-5 - TRBV11-2 CASSLNPVEETQYF TGTGCCAGCAGCTTAAACCCGGTGGAGGAGACCCAGTACTTC
- TRBJ2-7 TRBD1 TRBV13 CASSLAGQGGEQYF TGTGCCAGCAGCTTAGCGGGACAGGGGGGCGAGCAGTACTTC
many TRBJ2-7 - TRBV6-5 CASSYRDREEQYF TGTGCCAGCAGTTATAGGGATCGGGAGGAGCAGTACTTC
many TRBJ1-5 TRBD1 TRBV30 CAWSEGQGGQPQHF TGTGCCTGGAGTGAGGGACAGGGAGGTCAGCCCCAGCATTTT
many TRBJ2-5 - TRBV7-2 CASSLGSPFERQEAQYF TGTGCCAGCAGCTTGGGTTCTCCGTTCGAGCGGCAAGAGGCCCAGTACTTC
many TRBJ2-7 - TRBV13 CASSFRPNEQYF TGTGCCAGCAGCTTTAGGCCCAACGAGCAGTACTTC
many TRBJ2-7 - TRBV13 CASSSRSGFFEQYF TGTGCCAGCAGCTCGCGAAGTGGCTTCTTCGAGCAGTACTTC
many TRBJ2-7 TRBD2 TRBV11-3 CASSLRTSGRGYEQYF TGTGCCAGCAGCTTAAGGACTAGCGGGAGAGGGTACGAGCAGTACTTC
many TRBJ2-5 TRBD2 TRBV24-1 CATSRSGGVQETQYF TGTGCCACCAGTAGATCGGGAGGTGTGCAAGAGACCCAGTACTTC
- TRBJ2-7 - TRBV11-2 CASSPLTFQQYF TGTGCCAGCAGCCCTCTCACCTTCCAGCAGTACTTC
many TRBJ2-7 - TRBV19 CASSNGATYEQYF TGTGCCAGTAGTAACGGTGCCACCTACGAGCAGTACTTC
many TRBJ1-1 TRBD1 TRBV29-1 CSVEVRGQEGRWAFF TGCAGCGTTGAAGTTAGAGGACAGGAAGGTCGTTGGGCTTTCTTT
many TRBJ1-2 - TRBV28 CASSFQWNYGYTF TGTGCCAGCAGTTTTCAATGGAACTATGGCTACACCTTC
many TRBJ2-7 TRBD2 TRBV20-1 CSAGAGAIYEQYF TGCAGTGCGGGAGCGGGAGCTATCTACGAGCAGTACTTC
- TRBJ2-7 TRBD2 TRBV6-1 CASNRGGRPYEQYF TGTGCCAGCAACCGGGGCGGGAGGCCTTACGAGCAGTACTTC
- TRBJ2-2 TRBD1 TRBV4-2 CASSQSRTGGNTGELFF TGTGCCAGCAGCCAATCCAGGACAGGGGGTAACACCGGGGAGCTGTTTTTT
few TRBJ2-4 - TRBV11-2 CASSLGRIAALAKNIKYF TGTGCCAGCAGCTTAGGTAGAATAGCGGCTCTAGCCAAAAACATTAAGTACTTC